This TCR beta chain was sequenced for a study of blood T cells in healthy people across ages. Whole-study findings and limits: The authors considered diversity estimates from one million T cells to be underestimates. Across samples, TCR beta diversity tracked strongly with naive T cell percentage. CMV status of donors was not determined, possibly confounding expanded clonotype changes.

Using a J-beta primer mix together with a sample-barcoded 5' primer, a second PCR was run for roughly 7 to 12 cycles. TCRdb re-called the 5' RACE reads with MiXCR, one entry per CDR3 protein. The data contain roughly 800,000 distinct CDR3 sequences, about 37% of them seen just once; the ten biggest clones take up 10% to 15%. The CDR3 covers 15 residues. V gave up 0 bases and J gave up 3 bases, with 8 bases separating them. A word on this clonotype: Its antigen is not known.

In each sample, at least 7 million PBMCs were isolated. This clonotype was obtained from a man aged 18-30 years in good health. The sequenced sample consisted of blood. This chain joins TRBV12-3 or TRBV12-4 and TRBJ2-2, with unresolved D. In DNA, the CDR3 is TGTGCCAGCAGTTTAGCGCGTTCCTACACCGGGGAGCTGTTTTTT. It yields the protein CASSLARSYTGELFF.